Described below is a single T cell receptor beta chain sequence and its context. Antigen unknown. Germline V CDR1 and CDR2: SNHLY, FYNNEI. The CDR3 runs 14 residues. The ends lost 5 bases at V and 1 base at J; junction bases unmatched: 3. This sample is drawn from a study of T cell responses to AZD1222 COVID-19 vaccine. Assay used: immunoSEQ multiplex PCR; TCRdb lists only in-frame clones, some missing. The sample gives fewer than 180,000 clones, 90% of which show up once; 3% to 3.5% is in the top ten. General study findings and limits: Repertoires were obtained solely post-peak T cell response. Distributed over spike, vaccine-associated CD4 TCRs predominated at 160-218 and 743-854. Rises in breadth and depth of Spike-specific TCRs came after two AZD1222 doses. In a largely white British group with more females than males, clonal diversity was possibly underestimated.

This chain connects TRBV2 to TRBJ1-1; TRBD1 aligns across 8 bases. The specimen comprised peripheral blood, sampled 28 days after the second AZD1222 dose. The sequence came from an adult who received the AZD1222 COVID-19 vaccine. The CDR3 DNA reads TGTGCCAGCAGTCTGGACAGGGCGAACACTGAAGCTTTCTTT. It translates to CASSLDRANTEAFF.